This section outlines one T cell receptor (beta chain) sequence together with its context. The antigen is unknown. This CDR3 is 13 amino acids long. The V end lost 2 bases, the J end lost 4 bases, and 8 bases lay between the germline ends. Germline V gene lookup returns CDR1 MNHNS and CDR2 SASEGT. This record belongs to a study of cytomegalovirus exposure and HLA in healthy donors. Notes on the study in general: Cytomegalovirus-associated TCR beta chains were listed, numbering 150 to 200. One later analysis, an examination of the 100 to 150 validation repertoires, found that first-cohort TCR clusters tended to co-occur in them. A classifier reportedly called cytomegalovirus status with high sensitivity and specificity.

The repertoire was sequenced with immunoSEQ multiplex PCR; TCRdb's copy has only in-frame clones and lacks some. The sample includes roughly 220,000 clones, 75% to 90% seen only once; the top ten take about 14%. This sequence originates from a woman in her thirties in good health and CMV-seropositive. Sample: PBMCs. V and J are TRBV6-1 and TRBJ1-2, with D unresolved. The CDR3 DNA reads TGTGCCAGCAGTGAACTCCGATTCTATGGCTACACCTTC. This translates into CASSELRFYGYTF.